This TCR beta chain comes out of a study of regulatory and conventional T cells in RAG deficiency. The sorted conventional CD4+ T cells were CD25-low and CD127-high, with genomic DNA sequenced. This CDR3 comprises 14 residues. The junction had 7 bases not matched to a gene; V was cut back by 5 bases and J by 10 bases. Per germline, CDR1 ENHRY and CDR2 SYGVKD. Method: immunoSEQ multiplex PCR; TCRdb's copy keeps in-frame clones and lacks some. The data show 20,000 to 25,000 clones, around 96% seen once. A single count supports this clone. These data were also reused for a study on regulatory T cells. From that paper: Primers: 52 TRBV forward and 13 TRBJ reverse.

The origin of this receptor is a human donor in good health. The V gene is TRBV10-3, the J gene TRBJ1-6, with 8 bases that match TRBD1. The material sequenced was CD25- CD4+ T cells sorted from blood. The CDR3 sequence is CAISQGAGGSPLHF. DNA for the CDR3: TGTGCCATCAGTCAGGGGGCCGGGGGGTCACCCCTCCACTTT.